Below, 21 T cell receptor beta chains from the same sample are listed, as sequenced in a study of cytomegalovirus exposure and HLA in healthy donors. 13 Jbeta primers and 60 Vbeta primers were used for the PCR. Profiled with immunoSEQ multiplex PCR; TCRdb holds only in-frame clones, not every one. The table shows tens of thousands of clones, with just over 70% occurring only once. Sequenced input: PBMCs. The receptor set was obtained from a man aged 55 to 70 in good health and CMV-seropositive.

V usage is TRBV6-1 and J usage is TRBJ1-1; possibly TRBD1 for D (5 bases). Trimming removed 6 bases at V and 5 bases at J, with 13 bases between. This CDR3 spans 13 amino acids. Germline V gene sequence: CDR1 MNHNS, CDR2 SASEGT. The CDR3 loop reads CASRPGGRTEAFF. The CDR3 DNA reads TGTGCCAGCAGACCGGGGGGGAGGACTGAAGCTTTCTTT.

This clone has a handful of counts. The chain links TRBV2 to TRBJ2-2; TRBD2 aligns across 10 bases. Per the germline V gene, CDR1 is SNHLY and CDR2 is FYNNEI. With 4 bases clipped from V and 6 bases from J, the junction kept 5 bases outside the gene matches. This CDR3 spans 15 amino acids. The CDR3 bases are TGTGCCAGCAGTGGATCTCTAGCGGGAGCCGGGGAGCTGTTTTTT. Translating gives CASSGSLAGAGELFF.

The V gene is TRBV5-4, the J gene TRBJ2-6, with D hard to call. CDR1 and CDR2 (germline): SGHNT, YYREEE (reference sequence). Between the trimmed V and J ends, which lost 4 bases and 1 base, there was a span of 15 bases. The CDR3 extends over 17 amino acids. The CDR3 region is CASSPSGASSGANVLTF. In DNA, the CDR3 is TGTGCCAGCAGCCCATCCGGAGCGTCATCTGGGGCCAACGTCCTGACTTTC.

V usage is TRBV5-4 and J usage is TRBJ2-6; the match to TRBD1 covers 7 bases. Germline CDR1 is SGHNT and CDR2 is YYREEE (reference sequence). CDR3 size: 16 residues. V shed 4 bases and J 0 bases; nucleotides not matched to a gene: 4. The CDR3 sequence is CASSPGGISGANVLTF. DNA for the CDR3: TGTGCCAGCAGCCCAGGGGGTATCTCTGGGGCCAACGTCCTGACTTTC.

The J gene is TRBJ1-2, the V gene TRBV10-3; TRBD1 matches 7 bases. The trim removed 6 bases at V and 0 bases at J, leaving 7 bases unmatched. The germline gives CDR1 ENHRY, CDR2 SYGVKD. The CDR3 length is 15 residues. CDR3 in DNA: TGTGCCATCAGCCAGACAGGGACAGCTAACTATGGCTACACCTTC. Translating it yields CAISQTGTANYGYTF.

The J gene is TRBJ2-4, the V gene TRBV2, with a possible D match to TRBD2 (5 bases). The V gene's germline CDR1 is SNHLY and CDR2 FYNNEI. CDR3 size: 13 residues. Trimming removed 6 bases from V and 8 bases from J, with 14 bases in between. CDR3 in amino acids: CASRPGTGDIQYF. CDR3 coding DNA: TGTGCCAGCAGGCCAGGCACCGGGGACATTCAGTACTTC.

This chain joins TRBV7-9 and TRBJ2-7; TRBD2 aligns across 7 bases. J gave up 3 bases and V 6 bases, and 5 bases lay outside the gene matches. The CDR3 sequence is 13 residues long. Germline V gene data show CDR1 as SEHNR and CDR2 as FQNEAQ (reference sequence). CDR3 sequence reads: CASSSGRGYEQYF. The CDR3 coding sequence is TGTGCCAGCAGTTCTGGGAGGGGCTACGAGCAGTACTTC.

The gene calls are TRBV5-1 and TRBJ2-7; 10 nucleotides align to TRBD1. CDR1 SGHRS and CDR2 YFSETQ come from the germline V gene. This CDR3 has 18 residues. J was trimmed by 0 bases and V by 2 bases; bases with no gene match: 11. The CDR3 bases are TGCGCCAGCAGCTTACCGGGACAGGGGCCGACCTCCTCCTACGAGCAGTACTTC. This gives the protein CASSLPGQGPTSSYEQYF.

This clone was counted between two and nine times. V usage is TRBV5-1 and J usage is TRBJ2-7, with 12 bases fitting TRBD2. The CDR3 extends over 14 amino acids. V lost 1 base, J lost 6 bases, and 2 bases stayed unmatched. Germline CDR1 and CDR2: SGHRS and YFSETQ. CDR3 protein: CASSLRLAGAEQYF. CDR3 in DNA: TGCGCCAGCAGCTTGCGACTAGCGGGAGCCGAGCAGTACTTC.

The CDR3 reads CASSLGRLAGPYGYTF. CDR3 nucleotide sequence: TGTGCCAGCAGCTTAGGGAGACTGGCGGGACCCTATGGCTACACCTTC. The chain has TRBV7-8 and TRBJ1-2; tentative D call: TRBD1 (5 bases). This CDR3 has 16 residues. V was clipped by 1 base and J by 4 bases, with 16 bases between them. Per the germline V gene, CDR1 is SGHVS and CDR2 is FQNEAQ. The full variable domain, with the rest looked up from reference TRBV7-8 and TRBJ1-2, is GAGVSQSPRYKVAKRGQDVALRCDPISGHVSLFWYQQALGQGPEFLTYFQNEAQLDKSGLPSDRFFAERPEGSVSTLKIQRTQQEDSAVYLCASSLGRLAGPYGYTFGSGTRLTVV.

This rearrangement joins TRBV6-6 to TRBJ1-5; maybe TRBD1 (5 bases). The V gene's germline CDR1 is MNHNY and CDR2 SVGAGI (reference sequence). Trimming shortened V by 6 bases and J by 4 bases, and 10 bases separated the two germline ends. This CDR3 has 13 amino acids. This CDR3 reads CASSRTQNQPQHF. CDR3 coding DNA: TGTGCCAGCAGCCGGACACAAAATCAGCCCCAGCATTTT.

The chain recombines TRBV6-1 with TRBJ1-2, with unresolved D. Germline CDR1 is MNHNS and CDR2 is SASEGT. The CDR3 has 13 amino acids. The V gene lost 5 bases and the J gene lost 2 bases, with 9 bases spanning the gap. CDR3 region: CASSYFPNYGYTF. The DNA of the CDR3 is TGTGCCAGCAGTTATTTTCCCAACTATGGCTACACCTTC.

The chain is built from TRBV2 and TRBJ1-2, with 9 bases lining up with TRBD1. V lost 4 bases, J lost 4 bases, and 7 bases stayed unmatched. CDR1 is SNHLY, CDR2 FYNNEI, per germline. The CDR3 spans 15 residues. CDR3 residues: CASSAQGALTYGYTF. CDR3 coding DNA: TGTGCCAGCAGTGCACAGGGGGCGCTTACCTATGGCTACACCTTC.

The chain employs TRBV7-8 and TRBJ2-1; D might be TRBD1 (5 bases). Germline values: CDR1 SGHVS, CDR2 FQNEAQ. The CDR3 is 14 amino acids. V lost 3 bases to trimming and J lost 4 bases, with 10 bases between them. The CDR3 DNA follows: TGTGCCAGCAGCTTTTGGACACAGTACAATGAGCAGTTCTTC. It is translated as CASSFWTQYNEQFF.

This clone was observed a single time. The chain employs TRBV5-1 and TRBJ2-1; TRBD2 matches at 8 bases. This CDR3 has 15 residues. V lost 2 bases to trimming and J lost 5 bases; unmatched junction nucleotides: 6. Per germline, CDR1 SGHRS and CDR2 YFSETQ. The DNA for the CDR3 is TGCGCCAGCAGCTTAACAGCGGGAGTGGACAATGAGCAGTTCTTC. This encodes CASSLTAGVDNEQFF.

This rearrangement joins TRBV11-2 to TRBJ2-7; weak D call: TRBD1 (7 bases). The V gene's germline CDR1 is SGHAT and CDR2 FQNNGV. The CDR3 has 15 residues. The V and J ends lost 1 base and 1 base respectively, with 11 bases between them. The CDR3 DNA reads TGTGCCAGCAGCTTAGGGAGGGGGCCGTCCTACGAGCAGTACTTC. It codes for CASSLGRGPSYEQYF.

This chain links TRBV28 with TRBJ2-3; 14 nucleotides align to TRBD2. The CDR3 consists of 17 residues. CDR1 is MDHEN and CDR2 is SYDVKM in the germline V gene. V lost 4 bases to trimming and J lost 5 bases; unmatched junction nucleotides: 8. The CDR3 coding sequence is TGTGCCAGCAGTTCCCGGGGACTAGCGGGAGTAGAAGATACGCAGTATTTT. This codes for CASSSRGLAGVEDTQYF.

The chain has TRBV27 and TRBJ1-3; D is perhaps TRBD1 (5 bases). The CDR3 spans 14 residues. V gave up 6 bases and J gave up 0 bases, with 9 bases separating them. CDR1 MNHEY and CDR2 SMNVEV come from the germline V gene (reference sequence). The CDR3 loop reads CASRDISSGNTIYF. The CDR3 nucleotides are TGTGCCAGCAGGGACATAAGCTCTGGAAACACCATATATTTT.

The chain recombines TRBV29-1 with TRBJ1-2; D perhaps matches TRBD1 (5 bases). Germline V gives CDR1 SQVTM, CDR2 ANQGSEA. Trimming left V 4 bases short and J 8 bases short, with 17 bases between. There are 13 residues in the CDR3. The CDR3 spells CSVVGIQAPGYTF. Written as DNA, the CDR3 is TGCAGCGTTGTGGGAATACAGGCTCCGGGCTACACCTTC. The full variable domain, in which reference TRBV29-1 and TRBJ1-2 provide the parts outside the CDR3, is SAVISQKPSRDICQRGTSLTIQCQVDSQVTMMFWYRQQPGQSLTLIATANQGSEATYESGFVIDKFPISRPNLTFSTLTVSNMSPEDSSIYLCSVVGIQAPGYTFGSGTRLTVV.

V is TRBV4-2 and J is TRBJ1-5, with TRBD1 as a possible D gene (5 bases). Germline CDR1 is LGHNA and CDR2 is YNFKEQ. CDR3 length: 15 amino acids. V was clipped by 1 base and J by 6 bases, with 13 bases between them. The CDR3 region has the DNA TGTGCCAGCAGCCAAGGGGGGGGAAGGGGTCAGCCCCAGCATTTT. The encoded protein is CASSQGGGRGQPQHF.

The CDR3 reads CASSIRGDRGLYGYTF. In nucleotides, the CDR3 is TGTGCCAGTAGTATTCGAGGGGACAGGGGGCTGTATGGCTACACCTTC. The chain recombines TRBV19 with TRBJ1-2, with TRBD1 identical over 12 bases. CDR3 length: 16 amino acids. V lost 3 bases, J lost 5 bases, and 7 bases stayed unmatched. Germline V gives CDR1 LNHDA, CDR2 SQIVND (reference sequence).